This T cell receptor (beta chain) originates from a study of siplizumab effects on memory and regulatory T cells. Findings and limits, study-wide: Unstimulated subsets captured only a minor fraction of alloreactive clones. The study found naive T cells seemingly more diverse than memory cells and seemingly major alloresponse contributors.

As regards this clone: What it binds is not known.

Data came from immunoSEQ multiplex PCR; TCRdb stores just in-frame clones and leaves some out. The sample lists over 85,000 clones; roughly 89% were seen once. This receptor was obtained from a human donor in good health. Sequences were obtained from CD4+ T cells sorted from blood.

The CDR3, as DNA: TGTGCCAGCAGCGACGGACCGGACAGGAATTCACCCCTCCACTTT. Protein sequence: CASSDGPDRNSPLHF. The V gene is TRBV7-9, the J gene TRBJ1-6; 7 nucleotides line up with TRBD1. Germline lookup yields CDR1 SEHNR and CDR2 FQNEAQ (reference sequence). The CDR3 sequence is 15 residues long. Losses at the gene ends were 5 bases for V and 7 bases for J; bases not matched to a gene: 8.